This T cell receptor beta chain was retrieved from a study of CD8+ T cells in alopecia areata. Notes on the study in general: Scalp lesions, especially in alopecia totalis/universalis, had higher clonality than normal scalp. The study found TCR sharing across patients less clear than in mice, possibly for HLA reasons.

RNA was isolated and reverse transcribed to cDNA, the sequencing template. Generated by immunoSEQ multiplex PCR, the TCRdb table keeps only in-frame clones and is missing some. Here the sample spans over 90,000 clones, around 59% being singletons. Concerning this clone itself: Its antigen is currently unknown.

There are 14 residues in the CDR3. CDR1 GTSNPN and CDR2 SVGIG come from the germline V gene (reference sequence). The germline V and J ends were trimmed by 4 bases and 1 base, with 13 bases remaining between them. Isolation of CD4+ and CD8+ T cells from PBMCs was achieved by sorting. The specimen sequenced was CD4+ T cells sorted from blood. The origin of this receptor is a human donor in good health. The chain carries TRBV30 and TRBJ1-1; D is perhaps TRBD1 (6 bases). Written as DNA, the CDR3 is TGTGCCTGGACCATACAGGGTAAGAACACTGAAGCTTTCTTT. This codes for CAWTIQGKNTEAFF.